The clone carrying this T cell receptor (beta chain) was observed once. The same CDR3 arises from other DNA sequences in this sample as well. The CDR3 spans 15 residues. Deletions cut 0 bases from V and 0 bases from J, with 7 bases between. Germline V gene data show CDR1 as MDHEN and CDR2 as SYDVKM. The data belong to a study of Ad26.COV2.S vaccination and SARS-CoV-2 variants. The data were produced by immunoSEQ multiplex PCR, yet TCRdb's version contains in-frame clones alone and is incomplete. This table has about half a million clones, about 89% appearing once. Treatment of the sample: around 19 received Ad26.COV2.S at low or high dose, single or two shots; 5 received placebo; per-sample allocation not given. Sampling happened 63 days after the first vaccine or placebo injection.

This chain links TRBV28 with TRBJ2-3; tentative D call: TRBD2 (5 bases). The sequenced sample was peripheral blood, obtained in a trial of Ad26.COV2.S vaccine versus placebo. This TCR was recovered from a person between 18 and 65 years old who received the Ad26.COV2.S COVID-19 vaccine or a placebo. The chain's CDR3 is CASSLWGSSTDTQYF. The CDR3 DNA reads as TGTGCCAGCAGTTTATGGGGGAGCAGCACAGATACGCAGTATTTT.